The entry below gives a single T cell receptor (beta chain) sequence along with its context. No antigen is known for it. This sample is part of a study of early stage breast cancer tumors. Using immunoSEQ multiplex PCR, the repertoire was profiled, and TCRdb retains in-frame clones only, with some absent. The sample comprises 25,000 to 30,000 clones, 75% to 85% of which are singletons, and approximately 12% rests with the top ten. V gave up 4 bases and J gave up 4 bases, with 14 bases separating them. This CDR3 is 14 amino acids long. Germline V CDR1 and CDR2: SGHTA, FQGNSA. Whole-study results and caveats: Tumor and normal breast were distinguished via blood comparison in about 90% of the 16 patients. Compared with adjacent normal breast tissue, tumors showed about 2.5-fold greater T cell density and higher clonality. Commonly generated sequences made up most enriched TCRB sequences shared between patients.

The rearrangement joins TRBV7-2 to TRBJ2-7; D unclear. This clonotype originated in a person in their sixties with breast cancer. The sequencing input was blood. The chain's CDR3 is CASSSYTELYEQYF. The CDR3 region has the DNA TGTGCCAGCAGCTCATATACAGAGTTATACGAGCAGTACTTC.